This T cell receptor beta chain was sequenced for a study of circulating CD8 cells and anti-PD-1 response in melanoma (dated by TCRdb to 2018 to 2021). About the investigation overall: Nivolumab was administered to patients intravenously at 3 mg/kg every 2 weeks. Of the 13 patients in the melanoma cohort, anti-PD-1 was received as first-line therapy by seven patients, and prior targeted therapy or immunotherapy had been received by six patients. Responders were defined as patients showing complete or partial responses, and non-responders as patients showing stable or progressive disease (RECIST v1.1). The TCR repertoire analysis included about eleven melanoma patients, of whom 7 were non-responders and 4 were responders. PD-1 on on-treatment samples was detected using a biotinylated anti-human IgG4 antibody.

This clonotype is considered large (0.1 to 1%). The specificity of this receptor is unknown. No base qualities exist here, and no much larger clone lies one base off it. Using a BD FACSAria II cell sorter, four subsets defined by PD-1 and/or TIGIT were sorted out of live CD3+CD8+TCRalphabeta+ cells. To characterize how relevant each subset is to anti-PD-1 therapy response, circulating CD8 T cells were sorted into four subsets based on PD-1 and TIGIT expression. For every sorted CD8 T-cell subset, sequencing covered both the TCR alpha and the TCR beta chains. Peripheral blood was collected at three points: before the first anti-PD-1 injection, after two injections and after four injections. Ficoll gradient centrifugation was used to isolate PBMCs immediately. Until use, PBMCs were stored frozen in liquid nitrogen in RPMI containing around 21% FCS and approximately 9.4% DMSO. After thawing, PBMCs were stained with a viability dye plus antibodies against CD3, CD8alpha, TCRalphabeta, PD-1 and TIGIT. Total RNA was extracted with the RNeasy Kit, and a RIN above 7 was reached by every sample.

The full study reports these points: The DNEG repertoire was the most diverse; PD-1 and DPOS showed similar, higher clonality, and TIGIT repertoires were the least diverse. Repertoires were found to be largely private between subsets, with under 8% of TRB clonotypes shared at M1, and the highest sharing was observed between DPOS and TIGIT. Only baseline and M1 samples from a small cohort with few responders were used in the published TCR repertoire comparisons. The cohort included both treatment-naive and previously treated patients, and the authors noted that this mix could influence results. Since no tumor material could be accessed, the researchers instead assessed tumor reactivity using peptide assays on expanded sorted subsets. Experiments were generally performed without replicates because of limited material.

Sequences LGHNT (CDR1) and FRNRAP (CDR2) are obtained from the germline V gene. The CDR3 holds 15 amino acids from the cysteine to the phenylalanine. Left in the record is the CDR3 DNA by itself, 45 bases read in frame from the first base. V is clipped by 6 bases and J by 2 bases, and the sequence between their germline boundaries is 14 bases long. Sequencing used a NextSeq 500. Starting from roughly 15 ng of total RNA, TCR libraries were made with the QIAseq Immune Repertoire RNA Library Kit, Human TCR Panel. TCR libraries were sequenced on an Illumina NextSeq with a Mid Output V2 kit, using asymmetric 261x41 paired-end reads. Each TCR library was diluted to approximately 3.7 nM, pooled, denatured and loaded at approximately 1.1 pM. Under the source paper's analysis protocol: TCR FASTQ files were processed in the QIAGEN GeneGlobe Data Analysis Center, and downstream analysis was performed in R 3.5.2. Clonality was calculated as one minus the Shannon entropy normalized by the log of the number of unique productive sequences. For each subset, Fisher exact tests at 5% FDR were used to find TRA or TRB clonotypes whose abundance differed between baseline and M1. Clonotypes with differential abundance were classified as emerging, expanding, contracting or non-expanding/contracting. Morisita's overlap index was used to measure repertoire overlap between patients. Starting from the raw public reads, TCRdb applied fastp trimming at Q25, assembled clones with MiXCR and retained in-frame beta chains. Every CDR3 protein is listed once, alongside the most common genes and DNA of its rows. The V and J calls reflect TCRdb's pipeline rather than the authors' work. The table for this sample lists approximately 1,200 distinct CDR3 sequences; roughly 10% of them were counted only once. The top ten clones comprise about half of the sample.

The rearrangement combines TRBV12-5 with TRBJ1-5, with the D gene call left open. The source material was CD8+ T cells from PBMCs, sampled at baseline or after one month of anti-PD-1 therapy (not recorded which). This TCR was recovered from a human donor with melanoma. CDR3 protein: CASGSGWGGNQPQHF. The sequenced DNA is TGTGCTAGTGGCTCCGGATGGGGTGGCAATCAGCCCCAGCATTTT. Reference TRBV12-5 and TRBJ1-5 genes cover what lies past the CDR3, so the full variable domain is DARVTQTPRHKVTEMGQEVTMRCQPILGHNTVFWYRQTMMQGLELLAYFRNRAPLDDSGMPKDRFSAEMPDATLATLKIQPSEPRDSAVYFCASGSGWGGNQPQHFGDGTRLSIL.